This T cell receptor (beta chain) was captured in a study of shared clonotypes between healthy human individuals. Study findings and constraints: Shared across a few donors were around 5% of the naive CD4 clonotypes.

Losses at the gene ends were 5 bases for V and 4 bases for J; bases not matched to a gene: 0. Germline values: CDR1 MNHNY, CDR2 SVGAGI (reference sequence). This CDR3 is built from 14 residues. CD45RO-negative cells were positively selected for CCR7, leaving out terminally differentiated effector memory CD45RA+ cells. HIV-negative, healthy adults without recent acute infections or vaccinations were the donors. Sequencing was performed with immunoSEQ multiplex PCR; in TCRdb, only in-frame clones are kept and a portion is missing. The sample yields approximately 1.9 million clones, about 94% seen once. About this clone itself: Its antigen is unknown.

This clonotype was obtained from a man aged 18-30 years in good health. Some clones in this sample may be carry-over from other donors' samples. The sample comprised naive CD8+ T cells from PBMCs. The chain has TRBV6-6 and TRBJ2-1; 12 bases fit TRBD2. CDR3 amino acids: CASSTSGRYNEQFF. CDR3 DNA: TGTGCCAGCAGTACTAGCGGGAGGTACAATGAGCAGTTCTTC.